The sequence of this T cell receptor (beta chain) was determined in a study of cytomegalovirus exposure and HLA in healthy donors. V lost 6 bases and J lost 3, with 15 bases in between. CDR1 is WNHNN and CDR2 is SYGVQD in the germline V gene (reference sequence). The CDR3 runs to 14 residues. Vbeta (60) and Jbeta (13) primers were used in the PCR. The data were produced by immunoSEQ multiplex PCR, yet TCRdb's version contains in-frame clones alone and is incomplete. The sample lists some 140,000 clones, 75% to 80% seen once, with 2% to 2.5% in the top ten. Sequences were obtained from PBMCs. The TCR sequence derives from a man under 40 in good health and CMV-seronegative. The chain combines TRBV10-1 with TRBJ2-7; D perhaps matches TRBD1 (6 bases). The CDR3 loop reads CASREPGHFYEQYF. The CDR3 DNA reads TGCGCCAGCAGGGAACCGGGACACTTCTACGAGCAGTACTTC.